Presented here are 21 T cell receptor beta chains from one specimen sequenced in a study of neurological immune-mediated disorders. TCRdb analysed the 5' RACE reads with MiXCR anew, one entry per CDR3 protein. The sample has 40,000 or so distinct CDR3 sequences, approximately 14% seen once. The sample taken for sequencing was PBMCs. The receptor set was obtained from a woman aged 45-60 years with HTLV-1-associated myelopathy (HAM/TSP).

This clonotype was counted a few times. J is TRBJ2-6 and V is TRBV29-1; D gene ambiguous. CDR1 is SQVTM and CDR2 is ANQGSEA in the germline V gene. This CDR3 region has 14 residues. Trimming took 1 base from V and 6 from J, leaving 10 bases between them. CDR3 sequence (DNA): TGCAGCGTTGAAGTAGGGCAGAAGGCCAACGTCCTGACTTTC. Its protein product is CSVEVGQKANVLTF.

This chain joins TRBV12-3 or TRBV12-4 and TRBJ2-1; TRBD2 is a possible D gene (9 bases). The CDR3 covers 20 residues. V was cut by 7 bases and J by 4 bases, with 32 bases left in between. The CDR3 nucleotides are TGTGCCAGCACTCTTAGCGGGGGACACCAAGAGACAGGGGCGTACAATGAGCAGTTCTTC. It codes for CASTLSGGHQETGAYNEQFF.

This clonotype was detected ten times or more. The J gene is TRBJ2-2, the V gene TRBV7-9; 9 bases align to TRBD2. The V gene's germline CDR1 is SEHNR and CDR2 FQNEAQ (reference sequence). The ends lost 3 bases at V and 1 base at J; junction bases unmatched: 6. This CDR3 has 17 amino acids. The CDR3 loop reads CASSFLAGTGNTGELFF. Written as DNA, the CDR3 is TGTGCCAGCAGCTTCCTAGCGGGGACGGGGAACACCGGGGAGCTGTTTTTT.

This clonotype was seen many times. The V and J genes are TRBV7-8 and TRBJ2-2; D may be TRBD1 or TRBD2 (6 bases each). Germline V lookup: CDR1 SGHVS, CDR2 FQNEAQ. CDR3 length equals 18 residues. V lost 2 bases and J lost 6, with 22 bases in between. The CDR3 spells CASSLTLRGETGPGELFF. The CDR3 DNA sequence: TGTGCCAGCAGCTTAACTTTGAGGGGGGAAACGGGTCCCGGGGAGCTGTTTTTT.

This clonotype came up many times. The V gene is TRBV27, the J gene TRBJ1-6, with TRBD1 identical over 7 bases. The V segment lost 4 bases and the J segment 10 bases; nucleotides outside the gene matches: 7. Germline values: CDR1 MNHEY, CDR2 SMNVEV (reference sequence). The CDR3 totals 14 residues. The CDR3 region is CASSYRDSGSPLHF. In DNA form, the CDR3 reads TGTGCCAGCAGTTACCGGGACAGTGGATCACCCCTCCACTTT.

The CDR3 protein is CATSDFCQGGEQFF. For the CDR3, the DNA is TGTGCCACCAGTGATTTCTGTCAGGGGGGTGAGCAGTTCTTC. This chain links TRBV24-1 with TRBJ2-1; D is perhaps TRBD1 (7 bases). This CDR3 is built from 14 residues. Germline CDR1 is KGHDR and CDR2 is SFDVKD. Trimming took 1 base from V and 9 from J, leaving 12 bases between them.

This clonotype was seen many times. The V call is TRBV6-5, the J call TRBJ2-5; the D is unclear. Germline V gene sequence: CDR1 MNHEY, CDR2 SVGAGI. CDR3 length: 14 amino acids. Trimming removed 0 bases at V and 7 bases at J, with 12 bases between. The CDR3 is CASSYSMDWGTQYF. The CDR3 DNA follows: TGTGCCAGCAGTTACTCGATGGATTGGGGGACCCAGTACTTC.

The chain couples TRBV20-1 to TRBJ1-1; a weak D match, TRBD1 (5 bases). The length of the CDR3 is 12 residues. The germline CDR1 and CDR2 sequences are DFQATT and SNEGSKA (reference sequence). V lost 6 bases and J 2 bases, leaving 10 bases between the germline ends. CDR3 loop: CSAQQANTEAFF. CDR3 DNA: TGCAGTGCCCAACAGGCCAACACTGAAGCTTTCTTT.

The chain joins TRBV7-9 to TRBJ1-4; 7 bases match TRBD1. The CDR3 is 15 residues long. Germline V lookup: CDR1 SEHNR, CDR2 FQNEAQ (reference sequence). Unmatched junction bases numbered 8, after V lost 3 bases and J lost 7 bases. The CDR3 nucleotides are TGTGCCAGCAGCTTGGCGACAGGGAGGATTGAAAAACTGTTTTTT. Encoded protein: CASSLATGRIEKLFF.

Ten or more counts support this clonotype. The rearrangement uses TRBV7-2 and TRBJ2-7; D possibly corresponds to TRBD1 (6 bases). This CDR3 region has 13 residues. Germline loops: CDR1 SGHTA, CDR2 FQGNSA. The V end was cut by 5 bases, the J end by 5 bases, with 13 bases between. CDR3 residues: CASSIDRPHEQYF. CDR3 in DNA: TGTGCCAGCAGCATTGACAGGCCCCACGAGCAGTACTTC.

This clonotype has ten or more counts. The chain employs TRBV6-2 or TRBV6-3 and TRBJ2-5; D is ambiguous. The V gene's germline CDR1 is MNHEY and CDR2 SVGEGT. The CDR3 is 12 residues long. Trimming took off 5 bases at V and 4 bases at J, with 8 bases between the two ends. In DNA, the CDR3 is TGTGCCAGCAGTATAGGGCTAGAGACCCAGTACTTC. Amino acids: CASSIGLETQYF.

This clonotype was observed many times. This chain links TRBV6-5 with TRBJ2-7; D might be TRBD1 or TRBD2, each matching 5 bases. This CDR3 has 14 residues. Germline CDR1 MNHEY, CDR2 SVGAGI. Deletions cut 6 bases from V and 8 bases from J, with 20 bases between. CDR3 in DNA: TGTGCCAGCAGCCAAGGGGCGGACTCGGGACAGCAGTACTTC. Translating it yields CASSQGADSGQQYF.

In this sample, this clonotype turned up many times. V usage is TRBV12-3 or TRBV12-4 and J usage is TRBJ2-3; D not resolved. V was pared by 6 bases and J by 6 bases, with 10 bases between. The CDR3 totals 12 residues. CDR3 protein: CASSHNWDTQYF. As DNA, the CDR3 is TGTGCCAGCAGCCATAATTGGGATACGCAGTATTTT.

This clonotype came up many times. The rearrangement joins TRBV5-1 to TRBJ1-5; no firm D call. CDR1 is SGHRS and CDR2 is YFSETQ in the germline V gene. V dropped 0 bases and J dropped 7 bases, with 14 bases sitting between them. This CDR3 contains 15 residues. The chain's CDR3 is CASSLALADGQPQHF. CDR3 in DNA: TGCGCCAGCAGCTTGGCCCTGGCAGACGGGCAGCCCCAGCATTTT.

This clonotype was observed at least ten times. V and J are TRBV10-3 and TRBJ2-4, with a possible D match to TRBD1 (6 bases). Germline values: CDR1 ENHRY, CDR2 SYGVKD. Trimming stripped 2 bases from V and 0 bases from J, with 20 bases between. There are 19 residues in the CDR3. CDR3 sequence reads: CAISEEGRQAHGAKNIQYF. The CDR3 DNA reads TGTGCCATCAGTGAGGAGGGGCGACAGGCTCACGGAGCCAAAAACATTCAGTACTTC.

This clonotype was found many times. The chain recombines TRBV13 with TRBJ2-7; weak D call: TRBD2 (6 bases). Germline V gene lookup returns CDR1 PRHDT and CDR2 FYEKMQ (reference sequence). Trimming removed 5 bases at V and 3 bases at J, with 14 bases between. This CDR3 comprises 14 residues. The CDR3 DNA sequence: TGTGCCAGCAGCACGCGGGACGGGAACTACGAGCAGTACGTC. Residues: CASSTRDGNYEQYV.

This sequence joins TRBV7-2 and TRBJ1-2; D possibly corresponds to TRBD1 (6 bases). The CDR3 loop spans 15 amino acids. CDR1 and CDR2 from the germline V gene are SGHTA and FQGNSA. Trimming pared 5 bases from V and 10 bases from J, leaving 23 bases between. The CDR3 spells CASSLRNRDFRDYTF. Here the CDR3 DNA reads TGTGCCAGCAGCCTACGAAACAGGGACTTCAGAGACTACACCTTC.

This clonotype appeared many times. The V and J genes are TRBV7-6 and TRBJ1-5, with a tentative D call TRBD1 (6 bases). This CDR3 contains 13 residues. Trimming removed 3 bases from V and 6 bases from J, with 9 bases in between. Germline V lookup: CDR1 SGHVS, CDR2 FNYEAQ. The CDR3 DNA follows: TGTGCCAGCAGCTTGGGGGCGGGTCAGCCCCAGCATTTT. Amino acid sequence: CASSLGAGQPQHF.

This clonotype was seen ten or more times. The V and J genes are TRBV7-6 and TRBJ2-3, with 7 bases matching TRBD2. V was clipped by 4 bases and J by 2 bases; unmatched bases: 6. CDR3 length equals 15 residues. Per the germline V gene, CDR1 is SGHVS and CDR2 is FNYEAQ. The CDR3 region has the DNA TGTGCCAGCAGCTACAGCGGGGACCCCACAGATACGCAGTATTTT. It encodes CASSYSGDPTDTQYF.

Many counts were recorded for this clonotype. The V gene is TRBV6-2 or TRBV6-3, the J gene TRBJ1-1; D gene ambiguous. The CDR3 extends over 13 amino acids. Germline CDR1 reads MNHEY; CDR2 reads SVGEGT. V was shortened by 8 bases and J by 4 bases, with 14 bases between the two germline ends. The CDR3 nucleotides are TGTGCCAGCGGAGAAGAGAGAGCCACTGAAGCTTTCTTT. Translated: CASGEERATEAFF.

Only one count was recorded for this clonotype. The V call is TRBV6-6, the J call TRBJ1-1, with 9 positions matching TRBD1. V lost 7 bases to trimming and J lost 3 bases; unmatched junction nucleotides: 6. There are 14 residues in the CDR3. The germline CDR1 and CDR2 sequences are MNHNY and SVGAGI (reference sequence). In DNA, the CDR3 is TGTGCCAGCACCCCCACAGGGGGCTACACTGAAGCTTTCTTT. Encoded protein: CASTPTGGYTEAFF.